Listed here are 7 T cell receptor beta chains from one sample, sequenced in a study of blood T cell repertoires in COVID-19. Data came from immunoSEQ multiplex PCR; TCRdb stores just in-frame clones and leaves some out. In the table there are approximately 350,000 clones, around nine tenths of which are singletons. Sequenced: peripheral blood. These TCRs come from a woman aged 18 to 35 who had recovered from COVID-19.

The CDR3 DNA follows: TGCAGCGTTGACCAGGAGGCTGGCTACACCTTC. Translating gives CSVDQEAGYTF. V usage is TRBV29-1 and J usage is TRBJ1-2; D gene ambiguous. This CDR3 contains 11 residues. Trimming pared 3 bases from V and 7 bases from J, leaving 9 bases between. Germline V lookup: CDR1 SQVTM, CDR2 ANQGSEA.

V usage is TRBV10-3 and J usage is TRBJ2-3, with 7 bases fitting TRBD1. The V segment lost 5 bases and the J segment 6 bases; nucleotides outside the gene matches: 17. The germline V gene encodes CDR1 ENHRY and CDR2 SYGVKD. CDR3 length equals 17 residues. CDR3 DNA: TGTGCCATCAGTCGTAACCCCGACAGGGCAATAGGGGATACGCAGTATTTT. This encodes CAISRNPDRAIGDTQYF.

CDR3 sequence reads: CASSLASGRNSYNEQFF. The CDR3 DNA reads TGTGCCAGCAGCTTAGCGAGCGGGAGGAACTCCTACAATGAGCAGTTCTTC. The chain is built from TRBV7-2 and TRBJ2-1, with 9 bases identical to TRBD2. V trimming: 0 bases; J trimming: 0 bases; junction bases outside the gene matches: 3. Germline V gene sequence: CDR1 SGHTA, CDR2 FQGNSA. The CDR3 has 17 amino acids. The entire variable domain, with the rest obtained from reference TRBV7-2 and TRBJ2-1, is as follows: GAGVSQSPSNKVTEKGKDVELRCDPISGHTALYWYRQSLGQGLEFLIYFQGNSAPDKSGLPSDRFSAERTGGSVSTLTIQRTQQEDSAVYLCASSLASGRNSYNEQFFGPGTRLTVL.

This chain uses TRBV6-2 or TRBV6-3 with TRBJ2-1; weak D call: TRBD2 (5 bases). The V gene lost 4 bases and the J gene lost 9 bases, with 13 bases spanning the gap. This CDR3 comprises 13 residues. Germline V gene data show CDR1 as MNHEY and CDR2 as SVGEGT. The CDR3 DNA sequence: TGTGCCAGCAGTTCCCTACTAGGGATTGAGCAGTTCTTC. The encoded protein is CASSSLLGIEQFF.

CDR3 in DNA: TGTGCCAGCAGTTCCCTTGGTAGCGGGAGCGGCGAGCAGTACGTC. Translated, it gives CASSSLGSGSGEQYV. The V call is TRBV27, the J call TRBJ2-7, with TRBD2 matching 9 bases. CDR3 size: 15 residues. V gave up 4 bases and J gave up 6 bases; unmatched junction bases: 10. Germline V CDR1 and CDR2: MNHEY, SMNVEV (reference sequence).

This chain joins TRBV21-1 and TRBJ2-4; whether TRBD1, the table's D call, matches the DNA was not checked. TRBV21-1 is described as a pseudogene. The CDR3 extends over 23 amino acids. The DNA of the CDR3 is TGTGCCAGCAGCAAAGATCAGGTGACAGGGGATCGTTCCAAATCCATGGCCAAAAACATTCAGTACTTC. This gives the protein CASSKDQVTGDRSKSMAKNIQYF.

J is TRBJ2-1 and V is TRBV7-2, with 7 bases lining up with TRBD2. The CDR3 is 14 amino acids. The germline V gene has CDR1 SGHTA and CDR2 FQGNSA. The junction had 13 bases not matched to a gene; V was cut back by 5 bases and J by 12 bases. The CDR3 region is CASSPKGGDLGQFF. In DNA form, the CDR3 reads TGTGCCAGCAGCCCCAAGGGAGGGGACCTGGGGCAGTTCTTC.